The entry below gives a single T cell receptor (beta chain) sequence along with its context. This sample stems from a study of blood T cell repertoires in COVID-19. Study overall: The study drew acute and convalescent COVID-19 samples from the United States, Italy and Spain. Nucleic acid was either cDNA or gDNA, and it came from T cells, B-cell-depleted T cells, or PBMCs.

In the original analysis: Researchers report that nucleated cell counts were estimated from reference gene primer amplification. The protocol was immunoSEQ multiplex PCR, while the TCRdb copy is restricted to in-frame clones and leaves out a portion. V and J calls and clone size are those listed in that table; D and trimming were worked out from the DNA. The sample carries approximately 61,000 clones, 79% recorded once. This CDR3 region has 15 residues. V lost 4 bases and J 4 bases, leaving 16 bases between the germline ends. Germline CDR1 SGHDN, CDR2 FVKESK. This clonotype was sampled from an older woman with acute or convalescent COVID-19. This rearrangement joins TRBV14 to TRBJ1-2, with a weak D call TRBD1 (6 bases). The specimen sequenced was peripheral blood. The DNA of the CDR3 is TGTGCCAGCAGCCGAAAGCAGGGGAAAAGCTATGGCTACACCTTC. Translated, it gives CASSRKQGKSYGYTF.